This passage covers 25 T cell receptor beta chains from one sample sequenced in a study of glioma-infiltrating T cells after dendritic cell vaccination. Sequencing was performed with immunoSEQ multiplex PCR; in TCRdb, only in-frame clones are kept and a portion is missing. The top ten clones hold about 9.3% of a sample with around 78,000 clones, 85% of them seen once. Indicated time point: after dendritic cell vaccination, including at tumor progression/relapse. Sequencing used blood, obtained after dendritic cell vaccination. These receptors were collected from a human donor with glioblastoma.

This clone was counted only a few times. The J gene is TRBJ2-7, the V gene TRBV7-8, with 7 bases aligning to TRBD2. Losses at the gene ends were 1 base for V and 3 bases for J; bases not matched to a gene: 6. CDR1 SGHVS and CDR2 FQNEAQ come from the germline V gene. The CDR3 contains 15 residues. CDR3 protein: CASSLGDYEGYEQYF. For the CDR3, the DNA is TGTGCCAGCAGCTTAGGGGACTATGAGGGCTACGAGCAGTACTTC.

V is TRBV9 and J is TRBJ2-3; TRBD2 agrees at 8 bases. The CDR3 length is 15 residues. Germline assignment: CDR1 SGDLS and CDR2 YYNGEE. V dropped 0 bases and J dropped 4; count of bases not matched to a gene: 4. This CDR3 reads CASSVVGRGSDTQYF. The CDR3 nucleotides read TGTGCCAGCAGCGTAGTCGGGAGGGGGTCAGATACGCAGTATTTT.

The chain couples TRBV7-9 to TRBJ1-5, with a possible D match to TRBD1 (6 bases). This CDR3 has 15 amino acids. Trimming took off 1 base at V and 9 bases at J, with 16 bases between the two ends. The germline V gene encodes CDR1 SEHNR and CDR2 FQNEAQ (reference sequence). CDR3 bases: TGTGCCAGCAGCTTAGGGGACATAGGTATTTCGCCCCAGCATTTT. It yields the protein CASSLGDIGISPQHF.

This clone was observed once. This chain joins TRBV27 and TRBJ1-1, with a weak D call TRBD1 (5 bases). Trimming removed 5 bases from V and 4 bases from J, with 14 bases in between. Germline loops: CDR1 MNHEY, CDR2 SMNVEV (reference sequence). The CDR3 extends over 14 amino acids. CDR3 protein: CASSVRGGVTEAFF. The CDR3 DNA reads as TGTGCCAGCAGTGTCCGGGGCGGGGTCACTGAAGCTTTCTTT.

The J gene is TRBJ2-3, the V gene TRBV28, with D uncertain. This CDR3 contains 17 residues. V lost 8 bases and J lost 0, with 21 bases in between. The V gene's germline CDR1 is MDHEN and CDR2 SYDVKM. The CDR3 nucleotides are TGTGCCAGCCCTCCCCTAGAGTGGGTCACTAGCACAGATACGCAGTATTTT. As protein: CASPPLEWVTSTDTQYF.

V usage is TRBV19 and J usage is TRBJ1-1; no reliable D call. Germline values: CDR1 LNHDA, CDR2 SQIVND (reference sequence). V lost 1 base to trimming and J lost 1 base, with 13 bases between them. This CDR3 region has 16 residues. The CDR3: CASSIGGSRRNTEAFF. In DNA, the CDR3 is TGTGCCAGTAGTATAGGCGGAAGTCGGAGGAACACTGAAGCTTTCTTT.

The chain has TRBV25-1 and TRBJ2-7, with a possible D match to TRBD1 (5 bases). V gave up 2 bases and J gave up 2 bases, with 13 bases separating them. Germline values: CDR1 MGHDK, CDR2 SYGVNS. This CDR3 has 15 amino acids. CDR3 DNA: TGTGCCAGCAGTGAAACCCCAACAGGAACCTACGAGCAGTACTTC. Its translation: CASSETPTGTYEQYF.

The chain couples TRBV5-6 to TRBJ1-1; no definite D call. The CDR3 sequence is 12 residues long. Trimming took 2 bases from V and 11 from J, leaving 13 bases between them. Germline CDR1 is SGHDT and CDR2 is YYEEEE. The CDR3 region has the DNA TGTGCCAGCAGCTTAGGAGGGCTGGAGGCTTTCTTT. Its translation is CASSLGGLEAFF.

The rearrangement links TRBV2 to TRBJ2-1; 7 bases map to TRBD2. With 4 bases clipped from V and 2 bases from J, the junction kept 5 bases outside the gene matches. The CDR3 spans 15 residues. Germline V gene data show CDR1 as SNHLY and CDR2 as FYNNEI. Here the CDR3 reads CASSGGLVPYNEQFF. The CDR3 DNA reads TGTGCCAGCAGTGGAGGACTAGTACCCTACAATGAGCAGTTCTTC.

This chain joins TRBV28 and TRBJ1-5; the D gene is possibly TRBD1 (6 bases). V lost 6 bases to trimming and J lost 1 base, with 10 bases between them. The germline V gene encodes CDR1 MDHEN and CDR2 SYDVKM. The CDR3 has 14 residues. CDR3 sequence (DNA): TGTGCCAGCAGCCCAGGGGAGAGCAATCAGCCCCAGCATTTT. Encoded protein: CASSPGESNQPQHF.

The chain couples TRBV7-7 to TRBJ2-5; D might be TRBD2 (6 bases). The ends were cut back, 5 bases at V and 1 base at J, with 23 bases in the middle. The CDR3 has 18 residues. Per the germline V gene, CDR1 is SSHAT and CDR2 is FNYEAQ (reference sequence). The CDR3 nucleotides are TGTGCCAGCAGCCTAGGCACCGCGGGATATCGCATCCAAGAGACCCAGTACTTC. Its protein is CASSLGTAGYRIQETQYF.

This chain links TRBV28 with TRBJ1-4; D is perhaps TRBD1 (5 bases). Trimming pared 5 bases from V and 8 bases from J, leaving 21 bases between. The germline V gene encodes CDR1 MDHEN and CDR2 SYDVKM. This CDR3 contains 16 residues. CDR3 bases: TGTGCCAGCAGTCTAAGCGGGGGGGGTCAAGCGGAAAAACTGTTTTTT. Amino acids: CASSLSGGGQAEKLFF. The full variable domain, in which reference TRBV28 and TRBJ1-4 provide the parts outside the CDR3, is DVKVTQSSRYLVKRTGEKVFLECVQDMDHENMFWYRQDPGLGLRLIYFSYDVKMKEKGDIPEGYSVSREKKERFSLILESASTNQTSMYLCASSLSGGGQAEKLFFGSGTQLSVL.

The rearrangement uses TRBV5-6 and TRBJ1-2, with 12 bases identical to TRBD1. The germline V gene encodes CDR1 SGHDT and CDR2 YYEEEE. The CDR3 spans 15 residues. After removal of 1 base from V and 6 bases from J, the junction contained 4 bases not matched to a gene. CDR3 nucleotide sequence: TGTGCCAGCAGCTTGAGGGACAGGGGGCTTCATGGCTACACCTTC. Protein sequence: CASSLRDRGLHGYTF. Full variable domain (outside the CDR3, taken from reference TRBV5-6 and TRBJ1-2): DAGVTQSPTHLIKTRGQQVTLRCSPKSGHDTVSWYQQALGQGPQFIFQYYEEEERQRGNFPDRFSGHQFPNYSSELNVNALLLGDSALYLCASSLRDRGLHGYTFGSGTRLTVV.

The rearrangement joins TRBV6-6 to TRBJ2-2, with a weak D call TRBD2 (5 bases). Germline V gene data show CDR1 as MNHNY and CDR2 as SVGAGI (reference sequence). V was trimmed by 5 bases and J by 1 base, leaving 8 bases between them. The length of the CDR3 is 14 residues. This CDR3 reads CASSPAGNTGELFF. The CDR3 DNA reads TGTGCCAGCAGTCCGGCGGGGAACACCGGGGAGCTGTTTTTT.

The chain recombines TRBV13 with TRBJ2-2; 14 positions agree with TRBD2. Trimming removed 0 bases from V and 7 bases from J; junction bases left unmatched: 7. Germline V lookup: CDR1 PRHDT, CDR2 FYEKMQ (reference sequence). The CDR3 sequence is 18 residues long. CDR3 protein: CASSLGSGLAGADGELFF. DNA of the CDR3: TGTGCCAGCAGCTTAGGCTCGGGACTAGCGGGAGCCGACGGGGAGCTGTTTTTT.

The rearrangement uses TRBV10-3 and TRBJ1-5; tentative D call: TRBD1 (6 bases). The length of the CDR3 is 13 residues. CDR1 and CDR2 (germline): ENHRY, SYGVKD. Trimming pared 6 bases from V and 3 bases from J, leaving 9 bases between. The CDR3 bases are TGTGCCATCAGGTCAGGGGTCAATCAGCCCCAGCATTTT. It yields the protein CAIRSGVNQPQHF.

The rearrangement links TRBV27 to TRBJ2-3; TRBD1 agrees at 7 bases. Germline V CDR1 and CDR2: MNHEY, SMNVEV (reference sequence). V shed 6 bases and J 1 base; nucleotides not matched to a gene: 4. The CDR3 is made up of 14 amino acids. DNA for the CDR3: TGTGCCAGCAGAACAGGGGTGGGCACAGATACGCAGTATTTT. The encoded protein is CASRTGVGTDTQYF.

The count of this clone is one. The V call is TRBV9, the J call TRBJ1-5; perhaps TRBD1 as D (6 bases). The length of the CDR3 is 15 residues. Germline lookup yields CDR1 SGDLS and CDR2 YYNGEE. Trimming left V 3 bases short and J 4 bases short, with 14 bases between. CDR3 protein: CASSAGAGPNQPQHF. For the CDR3, the DNA is TGTGCCAGCAGCGCAGGGGCCGGGCCAAATCAGCCCCAGCATTTT. Based on the CDR3 plus reference TRBV9 and TRBJ1-5, the full variable domain is DSGVTQTPKHLITATGQRVTLRCSPRSGDLSVYWYQQSLDQGLQFLIQYYNGEERAKGNILERFSAQQFPDLHSELNLSSLELGDSALYFCASSAGAGPNQPQHFGDGTRLSIL.

V gene TRBV27 combines with J gene TRBJ2-7; 10 positions match TRBD2. Unmatched junction bases numbered 12, after V lost 7 bases and J lost 3 bases. Germline CDR1 and CDR2: MNHEY and SMNVEV (reference sequence). This CDR3 has 16 amino acids. The CDR3 sequence: CASKVAGGPVNYEQYF. The CDR3 DNA is TGTGCCAGCAAGGTAGCGGGAGGCCCTGTGAACTACGAGCAGTACTTC.

The genes are TRBV7-2 and TRBJ1-5; maybe TRBD1 (5 bases). The CDR3 runs to 15 residues. V lost 5 bases and J lost 6, with 17 bases in between. The V gene's germline CDR1 is SGHTA and CDR2 FQGNSA. The DNA for the CDR3 is TGTGCCAGCAGCCCCTCGAACCTGGGGGGTCAGCCCCAGCATTTT. Its translation is CASSPSNLGGQPQHF.

This chain joins TRBV6-1 and TRBJ2-3; D is possibly TRBD2 (6 bases). CDR3 length: 11 amino acids. V lost 4 bases, J lost 8 bases, and 7 bases lay in between. The germline gives CDR1 MNHNS, CDR2 SASEGT. CDR3 region: CASSGGGTQYF. The CDR3 DNA reads as TGTGCCAGCAGTGGGGGAGGTACGCAGTATTTT.

This clone was seen a few times. The chain is built from TRBV25-1 and TRBJ1-1; no clear D. Trimming removed 7 bases from V and 6 bases from J, with 9 bases in between. The CDR3 is 11 residues long. CDR1 and CDR2 (germline): MGHDK, SYGVNS. The DNA of the CDR3 is TGTGCCAGCATGAGAGGCCCTGAAGCTTTCTTT. It encodes CASMRGPEAFF.

V and J are TRBV7-3 and TRBJ2-2; 7 bases match TRBD1. Looked up from germline, CDR1 is SGHTA and CDR2 is FQGTGA. J gave up 5 bases and V 4 bases, and 1 base lay outside the gene matches. This CDR3 has 13 residues. The CDR3 loop reads CASSSGQTGELFF. In DNA, the CDR3 is TGTGCCAGCAGCTCGGGACAGACCGGGGAGCTGTTTTTT.

This clone has only a few counts. The chain joins TRBV27 to TRBJ2-5, with D maybe TRBD2 (7 bases). The germline CDR1 and CDR2 sequences are MNHEY and SMNVEV (reference sequence). Trimming took 4 bases from V and 4 from J, leaving 25 bases between them. The CDR3 length is 18 residues. CDR3 protein: CASSSTPRGPGMGETQYF. CDR3 DNA: TGTGCCAGCAGTTCGACCCCGCGGGGGCCGGGTATGGGAGAGACCCAGTACTTC.

On this clone: Other DNA sequences within the sample encode an identical CDR3. The V and J genes are TRBV18 and TRBJ2-7; 11 nucleotides agree with TRBD2. Trimming took 3 bases from V and 3 from J; bases not matched to a gene: 4. The germline V gene has CDR1 KGHSH and CDR2 LQKENI. This CDR3 region has 15 residues. CDR3 residues: CASSPSGTSGYEQYF. As DNA, the CDR3 is TGTGCCAGCTCACCTTCCGGGACTAGCGGCTACGAGCAGTACTTC.